The 29 T cell receptor beta chains below were found in one sample sequenced in a study of Graves' ophthalmopathy and Graves' hyperthyroidism. Amplified TCR beta CDR3 regions were obtained using RNA transcripts as template. In the first round, RT-PCR was carried out with HTBI primers, and a multiplex PCR formed the second round. MiXCR, applied by TCRdb to the multiplex PCR reads, yields one record per CDR3 protein. The sample has 620,000 or so distinct CDR3 sequences, roughly 20% seen once. Sequencing was done on a sample of peripheral blood. These receptors came from a woman under 30 with stable Graves' hyperthyroidism. Some clones in this sample may be carry-over from other donors' samples.

This rearrangement joins TRBV12-3 or TRBV12-4 to TRBJ2-7; 9 nucleotides agree with TRBD1. Trimming removed 6 bases from V and 2 bases from J; junction bases left unmatched: 5. The CDR3 has 14 residues. The CDR3: CASRYGTGPYEQYF. The CDR3 DNA reads as TGTGCCAGCAGATATGGGACAGGGCCCTACGAGCAGTACTTC.

V is TRBV30 and J is TRBJ2-5; a weak D match, TRBD2 (7 bases). Germline loops: CDR1 GTSNPN, CDR2 SVGIG (reference sequence). The ends were cut back, 0 bases at V and 6 bases at J, with 17 bases in the middle. This CDR3 has 15 amino acids. CDR3: CAWSVQGTSVKTQYF. Here the CDR3 DNA reads TGTGCCTGGAGTGTACAGGGAACTAGCGTGAAGACCCAGTACTTC.

The sample holds many counts of this clonotype. The chain is built from TRBV20-1 and TRBJ2-7; tentative D call: TRBD1 (6 bases). Trimming shortened V by 6 bases and J by 4 bases, and 10 bases separated the two germline ends. There are 11 residues in the CDR3. CDR1 and CDR2 from the germline V gene are DFQATT and SNEGSKA (reference sequence). As DNA, the CDR3 is TGCAGTGCCTTAGGACAGTACGAGCAGTACTTC. As protein: CSALGQYEQYF.

This clonotype was counted a few times. The chain combines TRBV3-1 with TRBJ1-1, with D hard to call. Germline V gene sequence: CDR1 LGHDT, CDR2 YNNKEL (reference sequence). V lost 4 bases, J lost 2 bases, and 11 bases lay in between. The CDR3 length is 14 residues. The CDR3 DNA sequence: TGTGCCAGCAGCCCCAGGTCCAGAAACACTGAAGCTTTCTTT. It specifies CASSPRSRNTEAFF.

This clonotype was detected ten times or more. The chain is built from TRBV6-5 and TRBJ1-1, with D uncertain. With 0 bases removed from V and 1 base from J, the gap between germline ends came to 9 bases. Germline assignment: CDR1 MNHEY and CDR2 SVGAGI. The CDR3 is made up of 15 amino acids. CDR3 region: CASSYSTTWNTEAFF. CDR3 DNA sequence: TGTGCCAGCAGTTACTCCACGACATGGAACACTGAAGCTTTCTTT.

This clonotype came up many times. The chain uses TRBV30 and TRBJ2-7, with D maybe TRBD1 (6 bases). CDR1 and CDR2 (germline): GTSNPN, SVGIG (reference sequence). The CDR3 sequence is 13 residues long. V lost 2 bases and J 5 bases, leaving 13 bases between the germline ends. The CDR3 sequence is CAWSKQGWDEQYF. CDR3 DNA sequence: TGTGCCTGGAGTAAACAGGGCTGGGACGAGCAGTACTTC.

Remarks on this clonotype: One base away lies a much larger clone, so this may be a sequencing read error. This chain joins TRBV29-1 and TRBJ1-2, with D maybe TRBD1 (5 bases). The CDR3 extends over 13 amino acids. Germline-derived CDR1 and CDR2 are SQVTM and ANQGSEA. The DNA for the CDR3 is TGCAGCGTTGTTCGGGGGAGGGACTATGGCCACACCTTC. It translates to CSVVRGRDYGHTF.

The rearrangement joins TRBV29-1 to TRBJ2-5; D not certain. There are 13 residues in the CDR3. V was cut by 4 bases and J by 1 base, with 10 bases left in between. Germline V gene data show CDR1 as SQVTM and CDR2 as ANQGSEA. The chain's CDR3 is CSVVSWVQETQYF. For the CDR3, the DNA is TGCAGCGTTGTCTCTTGGGTCCAAGAGACCCAGTACTTC.

This clonotype was recorded many times. CDR3 residues: CASSLQGSNEQYF. The CDR3, as DNA: TGTGCCAGCAGTTTACAGGGAAGCAACGAGCAGTACTTC. V and J are TRBV27 and TRBJ2-7, with D possibly matching TRBD1 (5 bases). The CDR3 consists of 13 residues. Trimming left V 2 bases short and J 5 bases short, with 10 bases between. The germline V gene encodes CDR1 MNHEY and CDR2 SMNVEV (reference sequence).

This clonotype was seen only a few times. This chain uses TRBV12-3 or TRBV12-4 with TRBJ1-5; the D gene is possibly TRBD1 (6 bases). The CDR3 totals 14 residues. V lost 5 bases and J 6 bases, leaving 14 bases between the germline ends. The CDR3 nucleotides are TGTGCCAGCAGTCTCAGGGGCTCTGTTCAGCCCCAGCATTTT. As protein: CASSLRGSVQPQHF.

This clonotype was seen many times. This chain connects TRBV19 to TRBJ2-5, with 7 bases aligning to TRBD1. The CDR3 length is 17 residues. V lost 5 bases and J lost 4; bases outside the gene matches: 16. The germline V gene has CDR1 LNHDA and CDR2 SQIVND (reference sequence). This CDR3 is CASSFTPGTEYGETQYF. CDR3 coding DNA: TGTGCCAGTAGTTTCACCCCCGGGACAGAATACGGAGAGACCCAGTACTTC.

This clonotype has ten or more counts. The V call is TRBV6-1, the J call TRBJ2-7, with 7 bases that match TRBD1. Per germline, CDR1 MNHNS and CDR2 SASEGT. V was pared by 2 bases and J by 12 bases, with 16 bases of the junction left unmatched. This CDR3 has 15 residues. For the CDR3, the DNA is TGTGCCAGCAGTGAACGACAGGGTTCAATCCCCAGATGGTACTTC. This encodes CASSERQGSIPRWYF.

The table lists this clonotype with many counts. The CDR3, as DNA: TGTGCCAGCAGCTCCAGAAGGGGCGGGAGGTACGAGCAGTACTTC. Translated, it gives CASSSRRGGRYEQYF. The V and J genes are TRBV7-2 and TRBJ2-7, with TRBD2 matching over 8 bases. Germline V gene data show CDR1 as SGHTA and CDR2 as FQGNSA. The V and J ends lost 4 bases and 4 bases, in that order; junction bases with no gene match: 9. The CDR3 covers 15 residues.

This clonotype was recorded many times. This chain joins TRBV9 and TRBJ1-1; unclear D gene. Germline CDR1 reads SGDLS; CDR2 reads YYNGEE. The germline V and J ends were trimmed by 3 bases and 5 bases, with 14 bases remaining between them. The CDR3 contains 14 residues. CDR3 residues: CASSASLTGTEAFF. As DNA, the CDR3 is TGTGCCAGCAGCGCGTCCCTCACGGGTACTGAAGCTTTCTTT.

This clonotype was seen many times. The rearrangement links TRBV5-1 to TRBJ1-1, with 7 bases fitting TRBD1. Per germline, CDR1 SGHRS and CDR2 YFSETQ. This CDR3 is 12 amino acids long. After removal of 2 bases from V and 8 bases from J, the junction contained 3 bases not matched to a gene. The CDR3 sequence is CASSLTDREAFF. As DNA, the CDR3 is TGCGCCAGCAGCTTAACGGACAGGGAAGCTTTCTTT.

The chain uses TRBV20-1 and TRBJ2-7, with D perhaps assigned TRBD1 or TRBD2 (6 bases each). Germline loops: CDR1 DFQATT, CDR2 SNEGSKA (reference sequence). The CDR3 covers 13 residues. V was pared by 4 bases and J by 7 bases, with 17 bases between. The CDR3 region has the DNA TGCAGTGCTATTTACAGGGATGCGGGGGAGCAGTACTTC. Amino acids: CSAIYRDAGEQYF.

This clonotype occurred many times. The genes are TRBV20-1 and TRBJ1-5; 8 bases agree with TRBD1. With 3 bases clipped from V and 0 bases from J, the junction kept 4 bases outside the gene matches. Germline V gene sequence: CDR1 DFQATT, CDR2 SNEGSKA (reference sequence). The CDR3 spans 15 residues. The CDR3 is CSASGQGLSNQPQHF. The CDR3 nucleotides read TGCAGTGCTAGCGGACAGGGACTTAGCAATCAGCCCCAGCATTTT.

This clonotype was counted between two and nine times. The J gene is TRBJ1-5, the V gene TRBV19; 9 bases line up with TRBD1. Per the germline V gene, CDR1 is LNHDA and CDR2 is SQIVND (reference sequence). V lost 1 base to trimming and J lost 7 bases; unmatched junction nucleotides: 11. The CDR3 spans 17 residues. The CDR3 loop reads CASSIAPGQGRGQPQHF. The CDR3 DNA is TGTGCCAGTAGTATAGCCCCCGGACAGGGGCGGGGACAGCCCCAGCATTTT.

The gene calls are TRBV11-2 and TRBJ2-3; TRBD2 aligns across 9 bases. This CDR3 comprises 17 residues. With V trimmed by 0 bases and J by 2 bases, 6 bases remained unmatched. Germline CDR1 SGHAT, CDR2 FQNNGV. CDR3 in DNA: TGTGCCAGCAGCTTAGATGTAGCGGGGGCTGTCACAGATACGCAGTATTTT. Its translation is CASSLDVAGAVTDTQYF.

This clonotype was detected many times. This chain joins TRBV6-5 and TRBJ1-5, with 9 bases identical to TRBD1. This CDR3 is built from 15 residues. With V trimmed by 1 base and J by 4 bases, 2 bases remained unmatched. Germline V gene data show CDR1 as MNHEY and CDR2 as SVGAGI. The DNA for the CDR3 is TGTGCCAGCAGTTACTTGGGACAGGGTAATCAGCCCCAGCATTTT. Translated: CASSYLGQGNQPQHF.

This clonotype has at least ten counts. The rearrangement uses TRBV19 and TRBJ2-7; the match to TRBD1 covers 7 bases. Germline loops: CDR1 LNHDA, CDR2 SQIVND (reference sequence). The J segment lost 3 bases and the V segment lost 5 bases, leaving 7 bases of the junction unmatched. The CDR3 has 14 residues. The CDR3 loop reads CASSWRQGSYEQYF. Here the CDR3 DNA reads TGTGCCAGTAGTTGGCGACAGGGTAGCTACGAGCAGTACTTC.

In this sample, this clonotype turned up many times. This sequence joins TRBV30 and TRBJ2-2; no clear D gene. CDR1 is GTSNPN, CDR2 SVGIG, per germline (reference sequence). CDR3 length equals 13 residues. Trimming shortened V by 2 bases and J by 0 bases, and 4 bases separated the two germline ends. The CDR3 protein is CAWSYTNTGELFF. The CDR3, as DNA: TGTGCCTGGAGTTACACGAACACCGGGGAGCTGTTTTTT. Drawing the rest from reference TRBV30 and TRBJ2-2, the complete variable domain is SQTIHQWPATLVQPVGSPLSLECTVEGTSNPNLYWYRQAAGRGLQLLFYSVGIGQISSEVPQNLSASRPQDRQFILSSKKLLLSDSGFYLCAWSYTNTGELFFGEGSRLTVL.

Many counts were recorded for this clonotype. The rearrangement links TRBV25-1 to TRBJ1-1; tentatively, D is TRBD1 (5 bases). Germline V CDR1 and CDR2: MGHDK, SYGVNS. The CDR3 has 13 residues. Deletions cut 8 bases from V and 3 bases from J, with 13 bases between. CDR3 residues: CASHWEGHTEAFF. The DNA of the CDR3 is TGTGCCAGCCATTGGGAGGGGCACACTGAAGCTTTCTTT.

The chain employs TRBV6-2 or TRBV6-3 and TRBJ1-5; 7 positions match TRBD1. Germline V CDR1 and CDR2: MNHEY, SVGEGT. This CDR3 spans 15 amino acids. The V segment lost 2 bases and the J segment 8 bases; nucleotides outside the gene matches: 9. The CDR3 region is CASSYLQQGKKPQHF. In DNA form, the CDR3 reads TGTGCCAGCAGTTACCTTCAACAGGGGAAGAAGCCCCAGCATTTT.

This clonotype was detected ten times or more. The chain carries TRBV29-1 and TRBJ1-5; D gene ambiguous. Germline CDR1 is SQVTM and CDR2 is ANQGSEA. The CDR3 spans 14 residues. V lost 4 bases to trimming and J lost 0 bases, with 10 bases between them. The CDR3, as DNA: TGCAGCGTTGGAGTCGGGAATAGCAATCAGCCCCAGCATTTT. It is translated as CSVGVGNSNQPQHF.

This clonotype was seen repeatedly, ten times or more. The chain uses TRBV10-3 and TRBJ1-4, with 7 bases lining up with TRBD1. The germline CDR1 and CDR2 sequences are ENHRY and SYGVKD. The CDR3 covers 13 residues. Trimming removed 11 bases from V and 5 bases from J; junction bases left unmatched: 8. CDR3 sequence reads: CAAQQGINEKLFF. The DNA for the CDR3 is TGTGCCGCTCAACAGGGGATCAATGAAAAACTGTTTTTT.

This clonotype showed up many times. The chain joins TRBV19 to TRBJ1-5; 8 nucleotides line up with TRBD1. The CDR3 covers 13 residues. CDR1 is LNHDA, CDR2 SQIVND, per germline (reference sequence). Trimming removed 6 bases from V and 5 bases from J; junction bases left unmatched: 3. The DNA for the CDR3 is TGTGCCAGTAGGGACAGGGACCATCAGCCCCAGCATTTT. This encodes CASRDRDHQPQHF.

This chain connects TRBV11-2 to TRBJ2-5, with D tentatively TRBD1 (6 bases). The CDR3 loop spans 15 amino acids. Deletions cut 5 bases from V and 2 bases from J, with 15 bases between. In germline, CDR1 is SGHAT, CDR2 FQNNGV. Here the CDR3 DNA reads TGTGCCAGCAGCCGGAACAGGGCCCTGCAAGAGACCCAGTACTTC. Its protein is CASSRNRALQETQYF. The whole variable domain, filled in from reference TRBV11-2 and TRBJ2-5, reads EAGVAQSPRYKIIEKRQSVAFWCNPISGHATLYWYQQILGQGPKLLIQFQNNGVVDDSQLPKDRFSAERLKGVDSTLKIQPAKLEDSAVYLCASSRNRALQETQYFGPGTRLLVL.

This clonotype was picked up many times. This rearrangement joins TRBV6-5 to TRBJ2-2, with a weak D call TRBD1 (5 bases). Germline V gene data show CDR1 as MNHEY and CDR2 as SVGAGI. V shed 2 bases and J shed 4 bases, with 20 bases lying between them. This CDR3 is built from 18 residues. The CDR3 loop is CASSYGPIGGHLTGELFF. In DNA, the CDR3 is TGTGCCAGCAGTTACGGGCCTATAGGTGGACACCTCACCGGGGAGCTGTTTTTT.